The entry below gives a single T cell receptor beta chain sequence along with its context. Its antigen remains unidentified. The data stem from a study of shared clonotypes between healthy human individuals. Notes on the study in general: Non-shared clonotypes showed lower generation probabilities than clonotypes common to all four donors.

Germline CDR1 reads LNHDA; CDR2 reads SQIVND (reference sequence). V was pared by 2 bases and J by 1 base, with 9 bases between. This CDR3 contains 15 residues. Sequencing used immunoSEQ multiplex PCR; TCRdb keeps in-frame clones, though not all of them. Here the sample spans around 1.6 million clones, 95% to 99% being singletons. The sequenced sample was naive CD4+ T cells sorted from blood. Subset: CD45RA+ positively selected. This rearrangement joins TRBV19 to TRBJ1-5; no reliable D call. The origin of this receptor is a man in his thirties or forties in good health. The CDR3 sequence: CASSITGVSNQPQHF. The CDR3 DNA sequence: TGTGCCAGTAGTATAACTGGGGTAAGCAATCAGCCCCAGCATTTT.